This section outlines one T cell receptor beta chain sequence together with its context. Its specificity is not known. The sample's treatment: some 20 received Ad26.COV2.S at low or high dose, single or two shots; about 5 received placebo; per-sample allocation not given. It was on day 63 after the first vaccine or placebo injection that samples were taken. Spike of the Wuhan-strain SARS-CoV-2 was expressed by an Ad26 vector, which formed the vaccine. The sample belongs to a study of Ad26.COV2.S vaccination and SARS-CoV-2 variants. Study details: Donor joined the COV1001 Ad26.COV2.S trial arm. Overall study results and limits: Across vaccine and placebo recipients, the breadth of non-spike TCRs was similar.

Profiled with immunoSEQ multiplex PCR; TCRdb holds only in-frame clones, not every one. Here the sample spans some 340,000 clones, 86% being singletons. The clonotype comes from a person between 18 and 59 years old who received the Ad26.COV2.S COVID-19 vaccine or a placebo. The specimen was peripheral blood, collected in a trial of Ad26.COV2.S vaccine versus placebo.

The CDR3 region has the DNA TGTGCCAGCTCACCACAGTCCTCCTACGAGCAGTACTTC. Protein product: CASSPQSSYEQYF. This chain uses TRBV18 with TRBJ2-7; D gene unclear. V was cut by 1 base and J by 0 bases, with 4 bases left in between. Germline V CDR1 and CDR2: KGHSH, LQKENI. The CDR3 is made up of 13 amino acids.